The present entry profiles one T cell receptor beta chain with its context. This specimen comes from a study of graft-versus-host responses after intestinal transplantation. Turning to the study itself: All recipients were given anti-thymocyte globulin induction, and tacrolimus and steroids were then administered for around three years.

Germline values: CDR1 SSHAT, CDR2 FNYEAQ (reference sequence). With 5 bases removed from V and 4 bases from J, the gap between germline ends came to 23 bases. The CDR3 loop spans 17 amino acids. Clones were sequenced by immunoSEQ multiplex PCR, and TCRdb holds only the in-frame ones, with some missing. The sample includes fewer than 30,000 clones, around 85% of them seen just once. The material was PBMCs, obtained approximately 450 days after intestinal transplant. The chain carries TRBV7-7 and TRBJ1-2; D gene ambiguous. This clonotype originated in a human patient who received an intestinal transplant, so some T cells may come from the graft donor. In nucleotides, the CDR3 is TGTGCCAGCAGCGTATCTATTAAGTGCCGAAAGATCTATGGCTACACCTTC. Its protein is CASSVSIKCRKIYGYTF.